These T cell receptor beta chains were read from a single sample in a study of blood T cell repertoires in COVID-19. Data came from immunoSEQ multiplex PCR; TCRdb stores just in-frame clones and leaves some out. The sample has 190,000 or so clones, 90% seen once. Material for sequencing was peripheral blood. These receptors were obtained from a man aged 50 or older with acute or convalescent COVID-19. Each CDR3 is given with its conserved first and last residue. Fields, in order: CDR3 protein, CDR3 DNA, D gene, V gene, J gene, clone size. The D gene is left open where the match is weak. Clone size is not always given. Where it is, it says once, few, many or a class for expanded clones.

CAISGQGNQPQHF	TGTGCCATCAGCGGACAGGGCAATCAGCCCCAGCATTTT	TRBD1	TRBV10-3	TRBJ1-5	NA
CASSYTSGGTGELFF	TGTGCCAGCAGTTACACGTCAGGGGGCACCGGGGAGCTGTTTTTT	TRBD1	TRBV6-5	TRBJ2-2	NA
CASAPRLAGGPTGELFF	TGTGCCAGCGCCCCGCGACTAGCGGGGGGGCCTACCGGGGAGCTGTTTTTT	TRBD2	TRBV7-2	TRBJ2-2	NA
CASSESGKETQYF	TGTGCCAGCAGTGAATCAGGGAAAGAGACCCAGTACTTC	NA	TRBV25-1	TRBJ2-5	once
CASSLGGRGLGEKLFF	TGTGCCAGCAGCCTTGGGGGCCGAGGGCTTGGCGAAAAACTGTTTTTT	NA	TRBV28	TRBJ1-4	NA
CASSIDPSSEQFF	TGTGCCAGTAGTATAGATCCTAGCAGTGAGCAGTTCTTC	NA	TRBV19	TRBJ2-1	NA
CASSLGRALNTEAFF	TGTGCCAGCAGTTTGGGCAGGGCTTTGAACACTGAAGCTTTCTTT	NA	TRBV6-2/TRBV6-3	TRBJ1-1	NA
CSVMNTEAFF	TGCAGCGTCATGAACACTGAAGCTTTCTTT	NA	TRBV29-1	TRBJ1-1	NA
CASSLGGGPTAPYF	TGTGCCAGCAGCTTAGGCGGGGGGCCCACAGCCCCGTATTTT	TRBD2	TRBV7-2	TRBJ2-3	NA
CASSPRGASYNEQFF	TGTGCCAGCAGTCCCCGGGGGGCTTCCTACAATGAGCAGTTCTTC	NA	TRBV6-5	TRBJ2-1	NA
CASSPGRLRDEQFF	TGTGCCAGCAGCCCCGGAAGACTACGCGATGAGCAGTTCTTC	NA	TRBV6-6	TRBJ2-1	NA
CASSQGDGTGTYYGYTF	TGTGCCAGCAGCCAAGGAGACGGGACAGGGACGTACTATGGCTACACCTTC	TRBD1	TRBV3-1/TRBV3-2	TRBJ1-2	NA
CASSLSPTGRSGNTIYF	TGTGCCAGCAGCTTATCACCGACAGGGAGGTCTGGAAACACCATATATTTT	TRBD1	TRBV7-6	TRBJ1-3	NA
CASSRRDSLYGYTF	TGTGCCAGCAGCCGCCGGGACAGCCTCTATGGCTACACCTTC	TRBD1	TRBV7-9	TRBJ1-2	NA
CASSSPLAGGRYEQFF	TGTGCCAGCAGCTCCCCACTAGCGGGAGGGAGGTATGAGCAGTTCTTC	TRBD2	TRBV7-9	TRBJ2-1	NA
CASSSDPAKRTYEQYF	TGCGCCAGCAGCTCCGACCCAGCCAAGCGGACCTACGAGCAGTACTTC	NA	TRBV5-1	TRBJ2-7	NA
CASTGWGTGELFF	TGTGCCAGCACGGGGTGGGGCACCGGGGAGCTGTTTTTT	NA	TRBV9	TRBJ2-2	few
CATSRDFSSEQFF	TGTGCCACCAGCAGAGATTTCAGTTCGGAGCAGTTCTTC	NA	TRBV15	TRBJ2-1	NA
CASSLSAVYEQYF	TGTGCCAGCAGTTTAAGCGCAGTATACGAGCAGTACTTC	NA	TRBV27	TRBJ2-7	NA
CASSKAFTDPATNEKLFF	TGCGCCAGCAGCAAAGCCTTTACAGACCCTGCAACTAATGAAAAACTGTTTTTT	NA	TRBV4-1	TRBJ1-4	NA
CASSSILLGGELFF	TGTGCCAGCAGCTCCATACTACTAGGGGGGGAGCTGTTTTTT	NA	TRBV7-2	TRBJ2-2	NA
CASSIMGGTDEQFF	TGTGCCAGTAGTATAATGGGGGGGACGGATGAGCAGTTCTTC	TRBD2	TRBV19	TRBJ2-1	few
CATSRDRGPLYNEQFF	TGTGCCACCAGCAGAGATAGAGGGCCCTTATACAATGAGCAGTTCTTC	NA	TRBV15	TRBJ2-1	NA
CASSLWDFTDTQYF	TGTGCCAGCAGCCTGTGGGACTTCACAGATACGCAGTATTTT	NA	TRBV7-3	TRBJ2-3	once
CASSVGGGDYGYTF	TGTGCCAGCAGCGTGGGGGGGGGAGACTATGGCTACACCTTC	NA	TRBV9	TRBJ1-2	NA
CAWSMDSLSYEQYF	TGTGCCTGGAGTATGGACAGCCTTTCCTACGAGCAGTACTTC	NA	TRBV30	TRBJ2-7	NA
CASGDREAYNEQFF	TGTGCCAGCGGGGACAGGGAAGCATACAATGAGCAGTTCTTC	TRBD1	TRBV2	TRBJ2-1	NA
CASSIGTGLAPLHF	TGCGCCAGCAGCATCGGGACAGGGCTGGCACCCCTCCACTTT	TRBD1	TRBV5-1	TRBJ1-6	NA
CASSVSQGGYGYTF	TGTGCCAGCAGCGTTTCGCAGGGTGGCTATGGCTACACCTTC	NA	TRBV9	TRBJ1-2	NA
CASSSTVRLAGQNIQYF	TGTGCCAGCAGCTCCACGGTCAGACTAGCGGGGCAAAACATTCAGTACTTC	TRBD2	TRBV7-2	TRBJ2-4	NA
CAWSVLAPETQYF	TGTGCCTGGAGTGTTTTGGCCCCGGAGACCCAGTACTTC	NA	TRBV30	TRBJ2-5	NA
CASSYSGGEQFF	TGTGCCAGCAGTTACTCAGGGGGTGAGCAGTTCTTC	NA	TRBV6-5	TRBJ2-1	NA
CAISGLSGTSGRVSSYNEQFF	TGTGCCATCAGTGGACTCTCCGGGACTAGCGGGAGGGTAAGCTCCTACAATGAGCAGTTCTTC	TRBD2	TRBV10-3	TRBJ2-1	NA
CASSDRARGDTQYF	TGTGCCAGCAGCGACCGAGCCAGGGGGGATACGCAGTATTTT	TRBD1	TRBV3-1/TRBV3-2	TRBJ2-3	NA
CASSPGAGGGTDTQYF	TGTGCCAGCTCACCAGGCGCGGGAGGAGGCACAGATACGCAGTATTTT	TRBD2	TRBV18	TRBJ2-3	NA
CASSRQTGLGTEAFF	TGTGCCAGCAGTCGACAGACAGGGTTGGGCACTGAAGCTTTCTTT	TRBD1	TRBV6-5	TRBJ1-1	NA
CASSADRGREESYEQYF	TGTGCCAGTAGTGCGGACAGGGGGCGAGAGGAGTCCTACGAGCAGTACTTC	TRBD1	TRBV19	TRBJ2-7	NA
CSVDSGGTDTQYF	TGCAGCGTTGACAGCGGGGGCACAGATACGCAGTATTTT	TRBD2	TRBV29-1	TRBJ2-3	NA
CASSPQGESNQPQHF	TGTGCCAGCAGCCCTCAGGGGGAGAGCAATCAGCCCCAGCATTTT	TRBD1	TRBV6-4	TRBJ1-5	NA
CASSPPHGVNTEAFF	TGTGCCAGCAGCCCCCCACACGGAGTGAACACTGAAGCTTTCTTT	NA	TRBV3-1/TRBV3-2	TRBJ1-1	NA
CASNANRDFYNEQFF	TGTGCCAGCAACGCGAACCGGGACTTCTACAATGAGCAGTTCTTC	NA	TRBV7-8	TRBJ2-1	NA
CASSPRTSGYNEQFF	TGTGCCAGCAGCCCCCGGACTAGCGGATACAATGAGCAGTTCTTC	TRBD2	TRBV7-2	TRBJ2-1	NA
CASRSSYNSPLHF	TGTGCCAGCAGGAGCTCCTATAATTCACCCCTCCACTTT	NA	TRBV6-6	TRBJ1-6	NA